This paragraph reports one T cell receptor (beta chain). Its antigen remains unidentified. The data were obtained in a study of post-analysis software for immune sequencing data. Overall study results and limits: Patients carried roughly five TRBV segments more frequently than controls did, and TRBV5-6, TRBV5-1 and TRBV20-1 were among them. Those with multiple sclerosis, the patient group, showed significantly lower normalized Chao1 diversity than controls.

Germline V gives CDR1 SGHAT, CDR2 FQNNGV. This CDR3 comprises 15 residues. After removal of 4 bases from V and 13 bases from J, the junction contained 13 bases not matched to a gene. The TCR beta cDNA libraries carried unique molecular identifiers. TCRdb analysed the PCR reads with MiXCR anew, one entry per CDR3 protein. The sample has roughly 800,000 distinct CDR3 sequences; 25% to 30% are singletons. Sequenced input: blood. The genes are TRBV11-2 and TRBJ2-1, with 10 bases identical to TRBD2. The sequence was obtained from a girl aged 10-17 years with multiple sclerosis. The DNA for the CDR3 is TGTGCCAGCAGCTCAACCACTAGCGGGGCTGAGACCCAGTTCTTC. It is translated as CASSSTTSGAETQFF.